This passage covers 5 T cell receptor beta chains from one sample sequenced in a study of response to subunit inactivated influenza vaccine. TCRdb re-analysed the RT-PCR reads in MiXCR, keeping a single row per CDR3 protein. The sample holds hundreds of thousands of distinct CDR3 sequences; 20% to 25% are singletons and the top ten take 9.5% to 13%. The sample consisted of PBMCs from blood, taken 21 months after vaccination. All receptors derive from a man between 50 and 75 years old who received an inactivated influenza vaccine.

The rearrangement links TRBV9 to TRBJ2-3, with TRBD1 matching over 11 bases. CDR3 length: 18 residues. Per germline, CDR1 SGDLS and CDR2 YYNGEE. With V trimmed by 4 bases and J by 4 bases, 14 bases remained unmatched. The CDR3, as DNA: TGTGCCAGCAGCCCCCGGACAGGGGGCAACCTGGATTCAGATACGCAGTATTTT. Translated: CASSPRTGGNLDSDTQYF.

A few counts support this clonotype. The chain carries TRBV29-1 and TRBJ1-3; 8 bases line up with TRBD1. Germline V lookup: CDR1 SQVTM, CDR2 ANQGSEA. The CDR3 runs 13 residues. J was trimmed by 0 bases and V by 7 bases; bases with no gene match: 2. The CDR3 loop reads CSGQGNSGNTIYF. DNA of the CDR3: TGCAGCGGACAGGGGAACTCTGGAAACACCATATATTTT.

V gene TRBV11-2 combines with J gene TRBJ2-2; D might be TRBD1 (7 bases). The CDR3 runs 16 residues. Germline CDR1 reads SGHAT; CDR2 reads FQNNGV. V was pared by 3 bases and J by 3 bases, with 14 bases between. The chain's CDR3 is CASSFGAGTDTGELFF. The CDR3 DNA sequence: TGTGCCAGCAGCTTCGGTGCGGGGACAGACACCGGGGAGCTGTTTTTT.

In this sample, this clonotype turned up a few times. J is TRBJ2-2 and V is TRBV28; 7 bases match TRBD1. CDR1 is MDHEN and CDR2 is SYDVKM in the germline V gene. V gave up 6 bases and J gave up 5 bases; unmatched junction bases: 9. This CDR3 is built from 15 residues. In DNA, the CDR3 is TGTGCCAGCAGCCGACAGGGTTTAGCAACCGGGGAGCTGTTTTTT. This sequence encodes CASSRQGLATGELFF.

V gene TRBV11-1 combines with J gene TRBJ2-5; possible D gene TRBD1, 5 bases. Trimming took off 3 bases at V and 4 bases at J, with 9 bases between the two ends. This CDR3 region has 13 residues. Germline V gives CDR1 SGHAT, CDR2 FQDESV (reference sequence). In DNA, the CDR3 is TGTGCCAGCAGCTTGACAGCCGGAGAGACCCAGTACTTC. It is translated as CASSLTAGETQYF.